This record concerns one T cell receptor beta chain sequence. The length of the CDR3 is 15 residues. Germline V CDR1 and CDR2: MDHEN, SYDVKM. Trimming at V came to 3 bases and at J to 1 base, leaving 3 bases not matched to a gene. These data originate in a study of T cell changes during pregnancy in multiple sclerosis. The data were produced by immunoSEQ multiplex PCR, yet TCRdb's version contains in-frame clones alone and is incomplete. The table has 35,000 to 50,000 clones, around 89% seen once. This clonotype originated in a female donor with multiple sclerosis, enrolled in a pregnancy study. This sequence joins TRBV28 and TRBJ2-7, with TRBD2 matching over 10 bases. The sample in question was CD4+ T cells from peripheral blood mononuclear cells, obtained in the second trimester of pregnancy. The CDR3 protein is CASSFPLAGSYEQYF. In DNA, the CDR3 is TGTGCCAGCAGTTTTCCACTAGCGGGATCCTACGAGCAGTACTTC.